This T cell receptor (beta chain) was documented in a study of OX40 agonist ivuxolimab in advanced cancers. CDR1 is SNHLY, CDR2 FYNNEI, per germline. The CDR3 has 16 amino acids. The V gene end was trimmed by 2 bases and the J gene end by 13 bases; junction bases not matched to a gene: 17. This clone was observed once. Measured with immunoSEQ multiplex PCR; TCRdb has only the in-frame clones, and not every one. The table has fewer than 80,000 clones, 80% to 90% seen once. This sample comprised CD4+ or CD8+ T cells sorted from blood, obtained in a trial of the OX40 agonist ivuxolimab. The chain combines TRBV2 with TRBJ2-1; TRBD2 matches 7 bases. The clonotype comes from an adult with an advanced solid tumor such as melanoma, head and neck, liver or kidney cancer. The CDR3 DNA sequence: TGTGCCAGCAGTGAATATCAGGAACTAGAGCGGGATGGTCAGTTCTTC. Protein product: CASSEYQELERDGQFF.